The source of this TCR beta chain is a study of CXCR3-negative and CXCR3-positive naive CD8 T cells. Whole-study findings and limits: CXCR3-positive naive cells carried more hydrophobic TRB CDR3s than CXCR3-negative naive cells did.

The TRB libraries of cDNA were built by UMI-labeled 5' RACE. For each CDR3 protein, TCRdb gives one entry from its re-call of the 5' RACE reads, without DNA. The table lists 50,000 to 70,000 distinct CDR3 sequences, with around 0.5% in the top ten. A word on this clonotype: Its cognate antigen is unknown.

The material sequenced was naive CXCR3+ CD8+ T cells from blood. Subset specified: CD45RO-CCR7+CD27+CD95- naive CD8+ T cells expressing CXCR3 (TNR3+). The receptor was isolated from a human donor in good health. Some clones in this sample may be carry-over from other donors' samples.

This CDR3 reads CATTPVRGIADTQYF. This chain joins TRBV15 and TRBJ2-3; TCRdb designates TRBD1, a call that cannot be tested without DNA. Germline CDR1 LNHNV, CDR2 YYDKDF (reference sequence). The CDR3 totals 15 residues.